What follows describes a single T cell receptor (beta chain). Its antigen has not been determined. Per-base qualities were not stored, and no clone one base away is much larger. This sample was taken from a study of cytomegalovirus exposure and HLA in healthy donors (TCRdb year 2017). Notes on the research overall: According to a later analysis, the 120 or so validation repertoires were produced on the same platform as the 600 to 850 repertoires of the first cohort. The study was designed to test whether signatures of past pathogen exposure could be identified by cataloging public T cell receptors. A separate validation cohort of 100 to 150 different subjects was used in addition to the approximately 640-subject first cohort. To predict cytomegalovirus infection status, the study brought together high-throughput TCR immunosequencing, statistical association of individual TCRs with disease status, and machine learning. Findings and caveats that apply to the study as a whole: All 120 or so repertoires were used to score co-occurrence in the validation cohort in a later analysis, because that analysis had no HLA typing for the cohort. Of the cluster scores, roughly 95% were above 0 in a later analysis, which found that TCRs clustered in the first cohort also tended to co-occur in the approximately 110 validation repertoires. The classifier was reported to diagnose cytomegalovirus status with high specificity and sensitivity in both the original cohort and the validation cohort. A total of around 150 TCR beta chains were listed by the study as associated with cytomegalovirus. According to the authors, the approach could potentially be generalized to other disease states and immunological phenotypes. Most TCR sequences were observed very rarely across donors, whereas some public TCRs were present in many individuals. In vitro tests confirmed that a few of the cytomegalovirus-associated TCR beta chains recognize cytomegalovirus antigens.

Including the terminal cysteine and phenylalanine, the CDR3 comprises 15 residues. CDR3 DNA only is kept here, 45 bases in frame from base 1. Trimming costs V 1 base and J 3 bases, and their ends lie 13 bases apart. The CDR1 and CDR2 encoded by the germline V gene are SGHRS and YFSETQ. Library prep was done by the immunoSEQ multiplex PCR assay. As for the authors' bioinformatics: A statistical classification framework was built for diagnosing cytomegalovirus status from the catalog of TCR beta chain sequences. TCRdb's version of the immuneACCESS table is confined to in-frame rearrangements and falls short of the full clone set. An unresolved V gene accounts for under half of the shortfall where checked; the remainder is of unknown origin. V and J calls and clone size are those listed in that table; D and trimming were worked out from the DNA. The sample table contains 110,000 or so clones; only one count was recorded for under 97% of them. The ten most abundant clones make up around 0.65% of the sample.

The donors were included in the validation cohort of 120 subjects, a group kept apart from the roughly 670-subject first cohort. The TCR sequence derives from a woman between 18 and 29 years old in good health and CMV-seronegative. Sequencing was performed on PBMCs. The sequence is built from TRBV5-1 and TRBJ1-1; perhaps TRBD1 is the D gene, with 6 bases matching. At the DNA level, the sequence is TGCGCCAGCAGCTTGTCGGGCAGGGGAGACACTGAAGCTTTCTTT. This translates into CASSLSGRGDTEAFF.